These T cell receptor beta chains were read from a single sample in a study of glioma-infiltrating T cells after dendritic cell vaccination. The method was immunoSEQ multiplex PCR; TCRdb's version includes in-frame clones alone and lacks a portion of them. This sample yields over 90,000 clones, of which 81% are seen a single time; approximately 12% belongs to the top ten. Sequencing was performed on blood, taken before dendritic cell vaccination. These receptors came from a human donor with glioblastoma. Each CDR3 is given with its conserved first and last residue. The D gene is left open where the match is weak. Size is omitted from some rows. Given values are once, few, many or a class for expanded clones.

clone_size: NA
j_call: TRBJ2-2
v_call: TRBV25-1
d_call: NA
cdr3_aa: CASSELWEALTTGELFF
cdr3_nt: TGTGCCAGCAGTGAATTGTGGGAGGCCCTGACCACCGGGGAGCTGTTTTTT

clone_size: NA
j_call: TRBJ2-5
v_call: TRBV7-9
d_call: TRBD2
cdr3_aa: CASSPRGSRASGGETQYF
cdr3_nt: TGTGCCAGCAGCCCCCGAGGGTCGAGGGCTAGCGGAGGGGAGACCCAGTACTTC

clone_size: NA
j_call: TRBJ1-4
v_call: TRBV29-1
d_call: NA
cdr3_aa: CSIRGGWNEKLFF
cdr3_nt: TGCAGCATTCGTGGGGGGTGGAATGAAAAACTGTTTTTT

clone_size: NA
j_call: TRBJ2-5
v_call: TRBV7-9
d_call: TRBD2
cdr3_aa: CASSPQASGEETQYF
cdr3_nt: TGTGCCAGCAGTCCCCAGGCTAGCGGGGAAGAGACCCAGTACTTC

clone_size: NA
j_call: TRBJ2-3
v_call: TRBV15
d_call: TRBD2
cdr3_aa: CATSRELTGTIAGGLSADTQYF
cdr3_nt: TGTGCCACCAGCAGAGAGTTGACAGGGACCATAGCGGGGGGGCTGTCAGCAGATACGCAGTATTTT

clone_size: NA
j_call: TRBJ1-1
v_call: TRBV29-1
d_call: TRBD1
cdr3_aa: CSVVRGLGTEAFF
cdr3_nt: TGCAGCGTTGTTAGGGGGCTGGGCACTGAAGCTTTCTTT

clone_size: NA
j_call: TRBJ2-2
v_call: TRBV5-1
d_call: NA
cdr3_aa: CASSLVRGHTGELFF
cdr3_nt: TGCGCCAGCAGCTTGGTTAGGGGCCACACCGGGGAGCTGTTTTTT

clone_size: NA
j_call: TRBJ2-5
v_call: TRBV4-3
d_call: NA
cdr3_aa: CASSSSAQGTQYF
cdr3_nt: TGCGCCAGCAGCTCCTCGGCACAGGGGACCCAGTACTTC

clone_size: NA
j_call: TRBJ2-2
v_call: TRBV9
d_call: TRBD1
cdr3_aa: CASSVASRGLNGELFF
cdr3_nt: TGTGCCAGCAGCGTAGCTAGCAGGGGGCTTAACGGGGAGCTGTTTTTT

clone_size: NA
j_call: TRBJ1-1
v_call: TRBV2
d_call: NA
cdr3_aa: CASTLGNTEAFF
cdr3_nt: TGTGCCAGCACCCTAGGGAACACTGAAGCTTTCTTT

clone_size: NA
j_call: TRBJ2-3
v_call: TRBV9
d_call: NA
cdr3_aa: CASSSRTSTDTQYF
cdr3_nt: TGTGCCAGCAGTTCTCGGACTTCTACAGATACGCAGTATTTT

clone_size: NA
j_call: TRBJ1-1
v_call: TRBV4-1
d_call: NA
cdr3_aa: CASSQAATSGISAFF
cdr3_nt: TGCGCCAGCAGCCAAGCCGCGACTTCAGGGATTTCAGCTTTCTTT

clone_size: NA
j_call: TRBJ2-1
v_call: TRBV6-5
d_call: NA
cdr3_aa: CASSRGSYNEQFF
cdr3_nt: TGTGCCAGCTCTCGAGGATCCTACAATGAGCAGTTCTTC

clone_size: NA
j_call: TRBJ1-5
v_call: TRBV4-1
d_call: NA
cdr3_aa: CASSQDVGAVSSNQPQHF
cdr3_nt: TGCGCCAGCAGCCAAGATGTTGGGGCGGTGAGTAGCAATCAGCCCCAGCATTTT

clone_size: few
j_call: TRBJ2-2
v_call: TRBV10-1
d_call: NA
cdr3_aa: CASSQTGELFF
cdr3_nt: TGCGCCAGCAGCCAAACCGGGGAGCTGTTTTTT

clone_size: NA
j_call: TRBJ2-1
v_call: TRBV7-7
d_call: TRBD2
cdr3_aa: CASSTGTSPNEQFF
cdr3_nt: TGTGCTAGCAGCACAGGGACTAGCCCCAATGAGCAGTTCTTC

clone_size: few
j_call: TRBJ1-4
v_call: TRBV18
d_call: NA
cdr3_aa: CASSLEVAEKLFF
cdr3_nt: TGTGCCAGCTCACTGGAGGTTGCTGAAAAACTGTTTTTT

clone_size: NA
j_call: TRBJ2-7
v_call: TRBV19
d_call: NA
cdr3_aa: CASSSLGGLALFEQYF
cdr3_nt: TGTGCCAGTAGTAGCTTGGGGGGGCTCGCCTTATTCGAGCAGTACTTC

clone_size: NA
j_call: TRBJ1-2
v_call: TRBV21-1
d_call: NA
cdr3_aa: CASSWGTDRHGINYGYTF
cdr3_nt: TGTGCCAGCAGCTGGGGGACAGACCGTCATGGCATTAACTATGGCTACACCTTC

clone_size: NA
j_call: TRBJ1-6
v_call: TRBV5-4
d_call: TRBD1
cdr3_aa: CASSLGGGENSPLHF
cdr3_nt: TGTGCCAGCAGCTTGGGAGGGGGCGAAAATTCACCCCTCCACTTT

clone_size: NA
j_call: TRBJ2-3
v_call: TRBV5-6
d_call: NA
cdr3_aa: CASSLTPTDTQYF
cdr3_nt: TGTGCCAGCAGCCTGACTCCCACAGATACGCAGTATTTT

clone_size: NA
j_call: TRBJ2-5
v_call: TRBV19
d_call: NA
cdr3_aa: CASSMAGVQETQYF
cdr3_nt: TGTGCCAGTAGTATGGCCGGGGTCCAAGAGACCCAGTACTTC

clone_size: NA
j_call: TRBJ1-5
v_call: TRBV19
d_call: NA
cdr3_aa: CASSRGENQPQHF
cdr3_nt: TGTGCCAGTAGCCGGGGGGAGAATCAGCCCCAGCATTTT

clone_size: NA
j_call: TRBJ2-1
v_call: TRBV9
d_call: TRBD2
cdr3_aa: CASSVGGGSYNEQFF
cdr3_nt: TGTGCCAGCAGCGTAGGGGGGGGTTCCTACAATGAGCAGTTCTTC

clone_size: NA
j_call: TRBJ1-2
v_call: TRBV7-2
d_call: NA
cdr3_aa: CASSLDGEGGYTF
cdr3_nt: TGTGCCAGCAGCTTAGATGGGGAGGGCGGCTACACCTTC

clone_size: NA
j_call: TRBJ1-1
v_call: TRBV11-3
d_call: NA
cdr3_aa: CASSFQGDTEAFF
cdr3_nt: TGTGCCAGCAGCTTCCAAGGAGATACTGAAGCTTTCTTT

clone_size: once
j_call: TRBJ2-5
v_call: TRBV27
d_call: TRBD1
cdr3_aa: CASSLSLYRGPEEQYF
cdr3_nt: TGTGCCAGCAGTTTATCGCTGTACAGGGGGCCAGAGGAGCAGTACTTC

clone_size: NA
j_call: TRBJ2-7
v_call: TRBV7-2
d_call: NA
cdr3_aa: CASSFTYEQYF
cdr3_nt: TGTGCCAGCAGCTTTACCTACGAGCAGTACTTC

clone_size: NA
j_call: TRBJ2-7
v_call: TRBV30
d_call: NA
cdr3_aa: CAWSVPRLTKQYF
cdr3_nt: TGTGCCTGGAGTGTACCCCGACTTACGAAGCAGTACTTC

clone_size: NA
j_call: TRBJ2-7
v_call: TRBV5-4
d_call: NA
cdr3_aa: CASSLLGRGLYEQYF
cdr3_nt: TGTGCCAGCAGCTTGTTGGGGCGGGGACTGTACGAGCAGTACTTC

clone_size: NA
j_call: TRBJ2-3
v_call: TRBV19
d_call: TRBD2
cdr3_aa: CASSSSGGASTDTQYF
cdr3_nt: TGTGCCAGTAGTTCTAGCGGGGGGGCATCCACAGATACGCAGTATTTT

clone_size: NA
j_call: TRBJ2-2
v_call: TRBV11-3
d_call: TRBD1
cdr3_aa: CASSSRDRGHGELFF
cdr3_nt: TGTGCCAGCAGCTCCCGGGACAGGGGGCACGGGGAGCTGTTTTTT

clone_size: NA
j_call: TRBJ2-5
v_call: TRBV19
d_call: NA
cdr3_aa: CASSIGGSGWQETQYF
cdr3_nt: TGTGCCAGTAGTATAGGTGGAAGCGGCTGGCAAGAGACCCAGTACTTC

clone_size: NA
j_call: TRBJ2-7
v_call: TRBV7-2
d_call: TRBD1
cdr3_aa: CASSPLRTGGSYEQYF
cdr3_nt: TGTGCCAGCAGCCCACTCCGGACAGGTGGATCCTACGAGCAGTACTTC

clone_size: NA
j_call: TRBJ1-1
v_call: TRBV30
d_call: TRBD1
cdr3_aa: CAWSGLGQGNSRPNTEAFF
cdr3_nt: TGTGCCTGGAGTGGACTAGGACAGGGGAATTCCCGGCCGAACACTGAAGCTTTCTTT

clone_size: NA
j_call: TRBJ2-1
v_call: TRBV7-3
d_call: TRBD1
cdr3_aa: CASSFGTGQTNNEQFF
cdr3_nt: TGTGCCAGCAGCTTTGGCACGGGACAGACAAACAATGAGCAGTTCTTC

clone_size: NA
j_call: TRBJ2-7
v_call: TRBV29-1
d_call: TRBD2
cdr3_aa: CSVESRLAGGTSYEQYF
cdr3_nt: TGCAGCGTGGAAAGCAGACTAGCGGGGGGGACCTCCTACGAGCAGTACTTC

clone_size: many
j_call: TRBJ2-7
v_call: TRBV6-5
d_call: NA
cdr3_aa: CASSYSTRGRDEQYF
cdr3_nt: TGTGCCAGCAGTTACTCGACTAGGGGACGTGACGAGCAGTACTTC

clone_size: NA
j_call: TRBJ2-3
v_call: TRBV5-4
d_call: TRBD1
cdr3_aa: CASSPPTGGETDTQYF
cdr3_nt: TGTGCCAGCAGCCCTCCGACAGGGGGCGAAACAGATACGCAGTATTTT

clone_size: NA
j_call: TRBJ2-1
v_call: TRBV11-2
d_call: TRBD1
cdr3_aa: CASRTPGQGAEEQFF
cdr3_nt: TGTGCCAGCAGAACCCCGGGACAGGGGGCTGAGGAGCAGTTCTTC

clone_size: NA
j_call: TRBJ1-5
v_call: TRBV28
d_call: NA
cdr3_aa: CASSPSGVGGPQPQHF
cdr3_nt: TGTGCCAGCAGTCCATCCGGGGTGGGGGGACCTCAGCCCCAGCATTTT

clone_size: NA
j_call: TRBJ2-5
v_call: TRBV11-3
d_call: TRBD2
cdr3_aa: CASSPGGDGETQYF
cdr3_nt: TGTGCCAGCAGCCCGGGGGGGGACGGCGAGACCCAGTACTTC

clone_size: NA
j_call: TRBJ2-1
v_call: TRBV11-1
d_call: TRBD2
cdr3_aa: CASSLDITWTSGGFEQFF
cdr3_nt: TGTGCCAGCAGCTTAGACATCACATGGACTAGCGGGGGGTTTGAGCAGTTCTTC

clone_size: NA
j_call: TRBJ2-2
v_call: TRBV30
d_call: NA
cdr3_aa: CAWSGYTNTGELFF
cdr3_nt: TGTGCCTGGAGTGGGTACACGAACACCGGGGAGCTGTTTTTT

clone_size: NA
j_call: TRBJ2-5
v_call: TRBV4-2
d_call: TRBD1
cdr3_aa: CASSQDGTGEEEQYF
cdr3_nt: TGTGCCAGCAGCCAAGATGGGACAGGGGAGGAAGAGCAGTACTTC

clone_size: NA
j_call: TRBJ2-3
v_call: TRBV27
d_call: NA
cdr3_aa: CASSLAGSLDTQYF
cdr3_nt: TGTGCCAGCAGTTTGGCGGGGAGTTTAGATACGCAGTATTTT

clone_size: few
j_call: TRBJ2-1
v_call: TRBV7-9
d_call: NA
cdr3_aa: CASSAGRGRNEQFF
cdr3_nt: TGTGCCAGCAGCGCGGGTCGGGGGAGGAATGAGCAGTTCTTC

clone_size: NA
j_call: TRBJ2-1
v_call: TRBV27
d_call: TRBD2
cdr3_aa: CASSLVAGGHNEQFF
cdr3_nt: TGTGCCAGCAGTTTGGTAGCGGGGGGACACAATGAGCAGTTCTTC

clone_size: NA
j_call: TRBJ2-7
v_call: TRBV2
d_call: NA
cdr3_aa: CASSVQGEQYF
cdr3_nt: TGTGCCAGCAGTGTCCAGGGGGAGCAGTACTTC

clone_size: once
j_call: TRBJ1-2
v_call: TRBV5-4
d_call: TRBD1
cdr3_aa: CASSQAQGGLYGYTF
cdr3_nt: TGTGCCAGCAGCCAGGCCCAGGGGGGCCTCTATGGCTACACCTTC